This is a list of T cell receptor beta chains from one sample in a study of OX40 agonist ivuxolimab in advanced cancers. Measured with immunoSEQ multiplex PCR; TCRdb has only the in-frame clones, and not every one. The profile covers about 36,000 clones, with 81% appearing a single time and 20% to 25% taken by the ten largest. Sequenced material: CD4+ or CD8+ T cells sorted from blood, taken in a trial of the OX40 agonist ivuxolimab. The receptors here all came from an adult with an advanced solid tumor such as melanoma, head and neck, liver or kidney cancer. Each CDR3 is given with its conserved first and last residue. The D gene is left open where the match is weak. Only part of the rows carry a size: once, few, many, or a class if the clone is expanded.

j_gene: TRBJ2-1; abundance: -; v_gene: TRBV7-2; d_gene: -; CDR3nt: TGTGCCAGCAGCGTACCCCCGGCAGCAATCTCCTACAATGAGCAGTTCTTC; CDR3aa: CASSVPPAAISYNEQFF
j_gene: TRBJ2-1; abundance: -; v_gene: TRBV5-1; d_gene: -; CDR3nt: TGCGCCAGCAGCTTGGCCACAACTAGCATCGATGAGCAGTTCTTC; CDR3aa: CASSLATTSIDEQFF
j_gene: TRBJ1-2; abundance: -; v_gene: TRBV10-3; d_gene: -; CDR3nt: TGTGCCATCAGTGCCGGGACCCAAAACTATGGCTACACCTTC; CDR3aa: CAISAGTQNYGYTF
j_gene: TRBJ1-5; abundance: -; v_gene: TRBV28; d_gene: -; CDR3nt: TGTGCCAGCAGACCGACGACAGGATTAGGGCAGCCCCAGCATTTT; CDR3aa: CASRPTTGLGQPQHF
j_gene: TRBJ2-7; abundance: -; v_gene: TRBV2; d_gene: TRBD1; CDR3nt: TGTGCCAGCAGAGCAAGACAGGGTCCCTACGAGCAGTACTTC; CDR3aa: CASRARQGPYEQYF
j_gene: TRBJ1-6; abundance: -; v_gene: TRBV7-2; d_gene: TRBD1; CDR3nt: TGTGCCAGCAGAAAAGAGACAGGGGTGAATTCACCCCTCCACTTT; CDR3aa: CASRKETGVNSPLHF
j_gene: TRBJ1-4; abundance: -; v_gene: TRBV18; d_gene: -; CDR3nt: TGTGCCAGCTCACCTAGCCCACGGGGGGCGCGTGAAAAACTGTTTTTT; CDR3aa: CASSPSPRGAREKLFF
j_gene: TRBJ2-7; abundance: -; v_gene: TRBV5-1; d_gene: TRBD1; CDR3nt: TGCGCCAGCAGCTTGGAAGCTGGGACAGGGTCCTACGAGCAGTACTTC; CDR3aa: CASSLEAGTGSYEQYF
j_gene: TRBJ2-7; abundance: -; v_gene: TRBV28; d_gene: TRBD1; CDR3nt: TGTGCCAGCAGTCGGGACAGGGGGCTGTACGAGCAGTACTTC; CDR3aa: CASSRDRGLYEQYF
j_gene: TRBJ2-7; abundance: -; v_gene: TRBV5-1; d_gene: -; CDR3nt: TGCGCCAGCAGCTTGGCCGGGCATTACGAGCAGTACTTC; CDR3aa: CASSLAGHYEQYF
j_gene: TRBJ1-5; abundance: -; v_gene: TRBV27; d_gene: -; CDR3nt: TGTGCCAGCAGTTTATCGGCAGGGTATCAGCCCCAGCATTTT; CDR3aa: CASSLSAGYQPQHF
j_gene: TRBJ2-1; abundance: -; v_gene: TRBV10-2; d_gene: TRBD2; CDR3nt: TGCGCCAGCAGAGAAACTAGCGGGAACTACAATGAGCAGTTCTTC; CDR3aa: CASRETSGNYNEQFF
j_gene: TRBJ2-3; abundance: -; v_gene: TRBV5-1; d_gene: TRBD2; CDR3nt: TGCGCCAGCAGCTCCGAGCGGGGGGGAACCACAGATACGCAGTATTTT; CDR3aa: CASSSERGGTTDTQYF
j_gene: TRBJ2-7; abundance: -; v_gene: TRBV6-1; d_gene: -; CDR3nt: TGTGCCAGCAGTGAACCCGGGAGTTCCTACGAGCAGTACTTC; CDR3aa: CASSEPGSSYEQYF
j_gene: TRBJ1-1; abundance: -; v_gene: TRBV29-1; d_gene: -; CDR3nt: TGCAGCGCGATATATGGAGGCCTGGACACTGAAGCTTTCTTT; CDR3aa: CSAIYGGLDTEAFF
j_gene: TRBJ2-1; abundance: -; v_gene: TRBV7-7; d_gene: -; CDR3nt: TGTGCCAGCAGCTTAGGTAGCTCTAGTGAGCAGTTCTTC; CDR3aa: CASSLGSSSEQFF
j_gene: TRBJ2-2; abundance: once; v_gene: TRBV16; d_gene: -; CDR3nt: TGTGCCAGCAGCCAATCTAGGCCCGGGGAGCTGTTTTTT; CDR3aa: CASSQSRPGELFF
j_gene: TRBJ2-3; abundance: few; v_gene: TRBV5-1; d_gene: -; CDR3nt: TGCGCCAGCAGCCCGAGGGCCACAGATACGCAGTATTTT; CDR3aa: CASSPRATDTQYF
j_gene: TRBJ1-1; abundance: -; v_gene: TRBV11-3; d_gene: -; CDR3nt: TGTGCCAGCAGCTTAGTGGGAATCGGAGGGCGGGCTTTCTTT; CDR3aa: CASSLVGIGGRAFF
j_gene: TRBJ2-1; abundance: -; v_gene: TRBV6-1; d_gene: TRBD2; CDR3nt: TGTGCCAGCAGTGTCACTAGCGGGGTTTCCTACAATGAGCAGTTCTTC; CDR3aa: CASSVTSGVSYNEQFF
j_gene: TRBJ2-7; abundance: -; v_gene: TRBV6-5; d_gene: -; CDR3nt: TGTGCCACCGAAAAGCGGGCCGGGTCCTACGAGCAGTACTTC; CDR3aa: CATEKRAGSYEQYF
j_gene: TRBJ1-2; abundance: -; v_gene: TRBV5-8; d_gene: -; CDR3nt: TGTGCCAGCAGCCAACTCCAGGGGAACTATGGCTACACCTTC; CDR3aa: CASSQLQGNYGYTF
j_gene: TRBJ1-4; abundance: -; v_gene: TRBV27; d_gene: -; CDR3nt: TGTGCCAGCAGGCCCCGGACCGGGACGTGGGATGAAAAACTGTTTTTT; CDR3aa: CASRPRTGTWDEKLFF
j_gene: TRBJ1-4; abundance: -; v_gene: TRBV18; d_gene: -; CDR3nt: TGTGCCAGCTCACCAGAAACAGGGGAAAAACTGTTTTTT; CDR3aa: CASSPETGEKLFF
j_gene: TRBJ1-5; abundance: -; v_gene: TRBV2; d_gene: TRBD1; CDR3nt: TGTGCCAGCAGCGAATGGGACAGGGCGCATCAGCCCCAGCATTTT; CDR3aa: CASSEWDRAHQPQHF
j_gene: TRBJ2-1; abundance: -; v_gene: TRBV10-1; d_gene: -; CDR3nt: TGCGCCAGCAGTGGAGCGGCCGAGCAGTTCTTC; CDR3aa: CASSGAAEQFF
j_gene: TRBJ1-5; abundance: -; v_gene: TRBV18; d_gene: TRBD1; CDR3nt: TGTGCCAGCTCCCCTGGGACAGGGTTTCAGCCCCAGCATTTT; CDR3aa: CASSPGTGFQPQHF
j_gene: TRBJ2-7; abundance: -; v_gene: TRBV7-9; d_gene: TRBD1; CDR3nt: TGTGCCAGCAGCCCTAGCCCCGAACAGGGGGCCTTAGACTACGAGCAGTACTTC; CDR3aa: CASSPSPEQGALDYEQYF
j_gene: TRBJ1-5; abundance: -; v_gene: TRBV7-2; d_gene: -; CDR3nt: TGTGCCAGCAGTCCAGAGGGGACTAGCAATCAGCCCCAGCATTTT; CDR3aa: CASSPEGTSNQPQHF
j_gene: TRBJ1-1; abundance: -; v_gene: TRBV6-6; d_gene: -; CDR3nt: TGTGCCAGCAGCTCTTACATGAACACTGAAGCTTTCTTT; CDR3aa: CASSSYMNTEAFF
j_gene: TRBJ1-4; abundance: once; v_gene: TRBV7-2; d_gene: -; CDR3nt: TGTGCCAGCAGCGCGCAAGGCTATAGTAATGAAAAACTGTTTTTT; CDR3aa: CASSAQGYSNEKLFF
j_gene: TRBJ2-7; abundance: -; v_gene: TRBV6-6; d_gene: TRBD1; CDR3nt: TGTGCCAGCAGTCCCGGGACAGGACTCTCCTACGAGCAGTACTTC; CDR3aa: CASSPGTGLSYEQYF
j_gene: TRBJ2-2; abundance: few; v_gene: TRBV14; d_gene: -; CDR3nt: TGTGCCAGCAGCCCCCTCAATGGGCAGGGAGACACCGGGGAGCTGTTTTTT; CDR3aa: CASSPLNGQGDTGELFF
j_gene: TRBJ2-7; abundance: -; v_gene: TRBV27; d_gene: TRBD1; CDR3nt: TGTGCCAGCAGTACCCGACAGGGGCGTAGCGAGCAGTACTTC; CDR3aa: CASSTRQGRSEQYF
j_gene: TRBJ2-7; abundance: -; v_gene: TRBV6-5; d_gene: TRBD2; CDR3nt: TGTGCCAGCAGTTCCCCCACCGGGACTAGACCCTACGAGCAGTACTTC; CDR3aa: CASSSPTGTRPYEQYF
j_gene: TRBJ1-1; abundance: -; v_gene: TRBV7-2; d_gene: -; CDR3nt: TGTGCCAGCAGCTTACAGGTGACTGAAGCTTTCTTT; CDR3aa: CASSLQVTEAFF
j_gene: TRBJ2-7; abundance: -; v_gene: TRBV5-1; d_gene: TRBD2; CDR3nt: TGCGCCAGCAGCCTTGGAGGGCTAGCGGGAACCTACGAGCAGTACTTC; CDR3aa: CASSLGGLAGTYEQYF
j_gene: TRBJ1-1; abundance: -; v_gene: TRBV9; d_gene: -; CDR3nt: TGTGCCAGCAGCGTAGATCCAGATCCCTACACTGAAGCTTTCTTT; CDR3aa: CASSVDPDPYTEAFF
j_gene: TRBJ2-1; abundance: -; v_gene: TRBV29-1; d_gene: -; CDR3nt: TGCAGCGTTGATGTGGACTCGCCGAAGCAGTTCTTC; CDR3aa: CSVDVDSPKQFF
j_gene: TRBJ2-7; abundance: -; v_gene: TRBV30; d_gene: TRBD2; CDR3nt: TGTGCCTGGAGTGTAGGGCTAGCGGGATACGAGCAGTACTTC; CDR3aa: CAWSVGLAGYEQYF